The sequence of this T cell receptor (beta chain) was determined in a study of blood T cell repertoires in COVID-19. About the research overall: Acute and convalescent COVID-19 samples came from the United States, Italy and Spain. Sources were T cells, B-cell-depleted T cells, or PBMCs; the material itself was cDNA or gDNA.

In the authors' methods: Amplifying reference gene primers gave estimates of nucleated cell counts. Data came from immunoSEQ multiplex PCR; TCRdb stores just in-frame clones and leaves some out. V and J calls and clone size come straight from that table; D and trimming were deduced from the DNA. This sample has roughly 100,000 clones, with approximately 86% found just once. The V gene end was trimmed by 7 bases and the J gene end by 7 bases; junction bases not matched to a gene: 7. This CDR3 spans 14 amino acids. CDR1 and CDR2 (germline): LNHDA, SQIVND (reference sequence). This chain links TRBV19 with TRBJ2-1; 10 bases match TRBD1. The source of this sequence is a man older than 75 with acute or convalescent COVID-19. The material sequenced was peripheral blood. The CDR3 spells CASTDRDRGNEQFF. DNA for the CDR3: TGTGCCAGTACTGACAGGGACAGGGGAAATGAGCAGTTCTTC.